The 13 T cell receptor beta chains below all came from one sample that was sequenced in a study of neurological immune-mediated disorders. Each CDR3 protein is one row after TCRdb ran MiXCR on the 5' RACE reads. The table lists 50,000 to 65,000 distinct CDR3 sequences, around 4.8% of them singletons. Sequencing was carried out using PBMCs. The receptors here all came from a woman in her forties or fifties with multiple sclerosis.

This clonotype was counted many times. The chain is built from TRBV5-6 and TRBJ1-1; weak D call: TRBD1 (5 bases). CDR3 length equals 13 residues. CDR1 is SGHDT, CDR2 YYEEEE, per germline. Trimming removed 3 bases at V and 5 bases at J, with 11 bases between. The CDR3 sequence is CASSWGGSTEAFF. CDR3 nucleotides: TGTGCCAGCAGCTGGGGGGGGTCGACTGAAGCTTTCTTT.

The chain links TRBV6-1 to TRBJ1-3; D may be TRBD1 (5 bases). Germline lookup yields CDR1 MNHNS and CDR2 SASEGT. The V and J ends lost 4 bases and 0 bases respectively, with 16 bases between them. The CDR3 extends over 17 amino acids. CDR3: CASSVLPGTDSGNTIYF. The CDR3 region has the DNA TGTGCCAGCAGTGTGCTACCCGGGACCGACTCTGGAAACACCATATATTTT.

This clonotype was recorded at least ten times. The chain couples TRBV5-1 to TRBJ2-1, with D hard to call. Germline V lookup: CDR1 SGHRS, CDR2 YFSETQ. The CDR3 runs 15 residues. The V gene lost 0 bases and the J gene lost 8 bases, with 15 bases spanning the gap. The CDR3 loop reads CASSLALGRTDEQFF. CDR3 sequence (DNA): TGCGCCAGCAGCTTGGCCCTAGGCAGGACGGATGAGCAGTTCTTC.

This clonotype was counted at least ten times. The chain has TRBV5-1 and TRBJ2-7; 10 bases align to TRBD1. V shed 5 bases and J 3 bases; nucleotides not matched to a gene: 8. This CDR3 is built from 15 residues. Germline V gives CDR1 SGHRS, CDR2 YFSETQ. CDR3 in amino acids: CASRFGDRGDYEQYF. The CDR3 DNA reads TGCGCCAGCAGATTTGGGGACAGGGGAGACTACGAGCAGTACTTC.

The table lists this clonotype with many counts. The V and J genes are TRBV20-1 and TRBJ2-2, with TRBD1 matching over 8 bases. V shed 6 bases, J shed 3 bases, and the junction held 6 bases outside the gene matches. Germline CDR1 and CDR2: DFQATT and SNEGSKA (reference sequence). The CDR3 is 14 amino acids. The CDR3 loop reads CSALEDRDTGELFF. DNA for the CDR3: TGCAGTGCCCTCGAGGACAGGGACACCGGGGAGCTGTTTTTT.

This clonotype was found many times. V gene TRBV29-1 combines with J gene TRBJ2-1; D gene unclear. V gave up 6 bases and J gave up 10 bases, with 10 bases separating them. Germline loops: CDR1 SQVTM, CDR2 ANQGSEA. This CDR3 is 10 amino acids long. The DNA of the CDR3 is TGCAGCGTCCGCCGTGGAGAGCAGTTCTTC. As protein: CSVRRGEQFF.

This clonotype has ten or more counts. V and J are TRBV20-1 and TRBJ2-2; D unresolved. Germline CDR1 is DFQATT and CDR2 is SNEGSKA (reference sequence). The CDR3 length is 14 residues. Trimming removed 2 bases from V and 4 bases from J, with 11 bases in between. The CDR3 protein is CSARSPLGTGELFF. CDR3 bases: TGCAGTGCTAGATCCCCCCTCGGCACCGGGGAGCTGTTTTTT.

This clonotype was picked up many times. The rearrangement joins TRBV6-5 to TRBJ2-1; maybe TRBD2 (5 bases). The germline V gene has CDR1 MNHEY and CDR2 SVGAGI. The length of the CDR3 is 15 residues. V was cut by 6 bases and J by 0 bases, with 12 bases left in between. The CDR3 sequence is CASREVGSSYNEQFF. CDR3 DNA: TGTGCCAGCAGAGAAGTAGGGAGCTCCTACAATGAGCAGTTCTTC.

The sample holds many counts of this clonotype. The rearrangement uses TRBV29-1 and TRBJ1-2; 7 positions agree with TRBD1. This CDR3 spans 14 amino acids. The V and J ends lost 6 bases and 4 bases, in that order; junction bases with no gene match: 11. Germline V CDR1 and CDR2: SQVTM, ANQGSEA. CDR3 loop: CSVAGATGSYGYTF. The CDR3 nucleotides read TGCAGCGTAGCCGGTGCGACAGGGAGCTATGGCTACACCTTC. The full variable domain, in which reference TRBV29-1 and TRBJ1-2 provide the parts outside the CDR3, is SAVISQKPSRDICQRGTSLTIQCQVDSQVTMMFWYRQQPGQSLTLIATANQGSEATYESGFVIDKFPISRPNLTFSTLTVSNMSPEDSSIYLCSVAGATGSYGYTFGSGTRLTVV.

This clonotype was counted ten times or more. This chain joins TRBV5-1 and TRBJ1-6; unclear D gene. V gave up 0 bases and J gave up 9 bases, with 10 bases separating them. The CDR3 loop spans 14 amino acids. Germline V gene sequence: CDR1 SGHRS, CDR2 YFSETQ. CDR3 nucleotides: TGCGCCAGCAGCTTGGAGGGTTCGCTTTCACCCCTCCACTTT. Protein sequence: CASSLEGSLSPLHF.

This clonotype was detected a few times. This chain uses TRBV20-1 with TRBJ2-4; D not certain. Germline lookup yields CDR1 DFQATT and CDR2 SNEGSKA (reference sequence). The CDR3 has 13 residues. The V gene lost 0 bases and the J gene lost 10 bases, with 13 bases spanning the gap. DNA for the CDR3: TGCAGTGCTAGAGAAGACTCCCAAGGAATTCAGTACTTC. Its translation: CSAREDSQGIQYF.

This clonotype has only one observation. The CDR3 loop is CASSLRPEAFF. DNA for the CDR3: TGTGCCAGCAGCTTAAGACCCGAAGCTTTCTTT. The chain is built from TRBV7-3 and TRBJ1-1; D call uncertain. Germline V gene data show CDR1 as SGHTA and CDR2 as FQGTGA. V lost 1 base and J lost 8, with 5 bases in between. The CDR3 loop spans 11 amino acids.

This clonotype was counted at least ten times. Compared with germline, one end of the junction differs, possibly owing to a read error. The chain carries TRBV6-5 and TRBJ1-6, with a possible D match to TRBD1 (6 bases). The CDR3 is made up of 14 amino acids. Germline CDR1 is MNHEY and CDR2 is SVGAGI. CDR3 sequence: CASSYSGGLSPLNF. The CDR3 coding sequence is TGTGCCAGCAGTTACTCGGGGGGGCTGTCACCCCTCAACTTT.